The 20 T cell receptor beta chains below come from one sample, sequenced in a study of blood T cell dynamics during melanoma immunotherapy. Measured with immunoSEQ multiplex PCR; TCRdb has only the in-frame clones, and not every one. The sample holds about 9,600 clones, approximately 90% seen once. As to time point: pre-treatment baseline. The sample consisted of blood, taken from a patient treated with checkpoint blockade. These receptors were taken from a human donor with melanoma.

The chain couples TRBV6-6 to TRBJ1-3; maybe TRBD1 (5 bases). This CDR3 has 14 residues. Trimming cost V 7 bases and J 4 bases, with 14 bases left between them. The germline gives CDR1 MNHNY, CDR2 SVGAGI (reference sequence). This CDR3 reads CASTMTGQGNTIYF. CDR3 DNA sequence: TGTGCCAGCACCATGACGGGGCAAGGAAACACCATATATTTT.

The chain has TRBV4-2 and TRBJ1-2; unclear D gene. CDR1 and CDR2 (germline): LGHNA, YNFKEQ. With 1 base removed from V and 8 bases from J, the gap between germline ends came to 14 bases. The length of the CDR3 is 14 residues. CDR3 coding DNA: TGTGCCAGCAGCCAAGTAGAGAGGGTTGGCGGCTACACCTTC. This codes for CASSQVERVGGYTF.

This clone was picked up a small number of times. The chain joins TRBV6-5 to TRBJ1-5; the match to TRBD1 covers 8 bases. The J segment lost 2 bases and the V segment lost 6 bases, leaving 6 bases of the junction unmatched. The CDR3 covers 15 residues. The germline V gene has CDR1 MNHEY and CDR2 SVGAGI. CDR3 coding DNA: TGTGCCAGCAGACCGACAGGGGACGGCAATCAGCCCCAGCATTTT. It codes for CASRPTGDGNQPQHF.

V and J are TRBV5-1 and TRBJ2-6; D not certain. Germline loops: CDR1 SGHRS, CDR2 YFSETQ. This CDR3 spans 14 amino acids. V was clipped by 4 bases and J by 4 bases, with 9 bases between them. This CDR3 is CASSPRRGANVLTF. The CDR3, as DNA: TGCGCCAGCAGCCCTCGTAGGGGGGCCAACGTCCTGACTTTC.

CDR3 DNA: TGTGCCAGCAGTTTAAGAGGCGGGGACAGGGGCTTGTTTGGCTACACCTTC. The encoded protein is CASSLRGGDRGLFGYTF. This rearrangement joins TRBV28 to TRBJ1-2, with 10 bases aligning to TRBD1. CDR3 length: 17 residues. Losses at the gene ends were 2 bases for V and 7 bases for J; bases not matched to a gene: 13. The germline V gene encodes CDR1 MDHEN and CDR2 SYDVKM.

The rearrangement links TRBV18 to TRBJ1-1, with TRBD1 as a possible D gene (5 bases). V lost 3 bases and J 0 bases, leaving 14 bases between the germline ends. The CDR3 totals 16 residues. Looked up from germline, CDR1 is KGHSH and CDR2 is LQKENI. The chain's CDR3 is CASSPGAGPMNTEAFF. Here the CDR3 DNA reads TGTGCCAGCTCACCCGGGGCAGGGCCCATGAACACTGAAGCTTTCTTT.

The chain uses TRBV6-1 and TRBJ2-7; weak D call: TRBD1 (6 bases). The CDR3 covers 16 residues. CDR1 and CDR2 (germline): MNHNS, SASEGT. V shed 3 bases and J shed 6 bases, with 21 bases lying between them. For the CDR3, the DNA is TGTGCCAGCAGTGAGCCGGACAGCCTACCTGTTGGCGAGCAGTACTTC. It encodes CASSEPDSLPVGEQYF.

This clone was recorded a few times. This rearrangement joins TRBV4-2 to TRBJ1-1, with D uncertain. Between the trimmed V and J ends, which lost 0 bases and 0 bases, there was a span of 14 bases. The CDR3 has 17 residues. Per germline, CDR1 LGHNA and CDR2 YNFKEQ. The CDR3, as DNA: TGTGCCAGCAGCCAAGAGGAGAGTCATTTCGTGAACACTGAAGCTTTCTTT. Protein product: CASSQEESHFVNTEAFF.

The gene calls are TRBV30 and TRBJ2-5; D possibly uses TRBD1 or TRBD2 (5 bases each). Trimming cost V 3 bases and J 5 bases, with 19 bases left between them. The CDR3 totals 15 residues. The germline CDR1 and CDR2 sequences are GTSNPN and SVGIG (reference sequence). The CDR3 spells CAWSRTGASGETQYF. The CDR3 region has the DNA TGTGCCTGGAGCCGAACCGGGGCCTCGGGGGAGACCCAGTACTTC.

This clone was found a few times. Since the CDR3 does not end with the conserved phenylalanine or tryptophan, this likely comes from a read error. The DNA is omitted, as the CDR3 cannot be located on it reliably, and the CDR3 follows TCRdb's listing. The chain recombines TRBV27 with TRBJ2-6. Germline values: CDR1 MNHEY, CDR2 SMNVEV (reference sequence). The CDR3 has 14 residues if both end residues are counted. The CDR3 loop reads CASSGIRPGYKVGL.

The chain carries TRBV18 and TRBJ2-7, with a tentative D call TRBD2 (6 bases). The CDR3 runs 13 residues. The germline V gene has CDR1 KGHSH and CDR2 LQKENI. V gave up 3 bases and J gave up 2 bases, with 8 bases separating them. The CDR3 loop is CASSPGSTYEQYF. Written as DNA, the CDR3 is TGTGCCAGCTCACCCGGGAGCACCTACGAGCAGTACTTC. Looking up the rest from reference TRBV18 and TRBJ2-7 gives the full variable domain: NAGVMQNPRHLVRRRGQEARLRCSPMKGHSHVYWYRQLPEEGLKFMVYLQKENIIDESGMPKERFSAEFPKEGPSILRIQQVVRGDSAAYFCASSPGSTYEQYFGPGTRLTVT.

The chain recombines TRBV28 with TRBJ1-5; a possible D gene is TRBD1 (6 bases). In germline, CDR1 is MDHEN, CDR2 SYDVKM. This CDR3 contains 14 residues. Between the trimmed V and J ends, which lost 6 bases and 9 bases, there was a span of 18 bases. CDR3: CASSKDSVSRPQHF. The CDR3 DNA sequence: TGTGCCAGCAGCAAGGACAGCGTCTCAAGGCCCCAGCATTTT. Drawing the rest from reference TRBV28 and TRBJ1-5, the complete variable domain is DVKVTQSSRYLVKRTGEKVFLECVQDMDHENMFWYRQDPGLGLRLIYFSYDVKMKEKGDIPEGYSVSREKKERFSLILESASTNQTSMYLCASSKDSVSRPQHFGDGTRLSIL.

J is TRBJ1-1 and V is TRBV10-2; D is uncertain. The V gene lost 6 bases and the J gene lost 1 base, with 9 bases spanning the gap. CDR3 length: 13 amino acids. Germline V lookup: CDR1 WSHSY, CDR2 SAAADI. Written as DNA, the CDR3 is TGCGCCAGCAGGGGTGGGTGGAACACTGAAGCTTTCTTT. It codes for CASRGGWNTEAFF.

V gene TRBV6-6 combines with J gene TRBJ1-3; maybe TRBD1 (5 bases). Germline values: CDR1 MNHNY, CDR2 SVGAGI (reference sequence). This CDR3 comprises 15 residues. Trimming removed 0 bases at V and 2 bases at J, with 8 bases between. The CDR3 loop reads CASSYSAGTGNTIYF. CDR3 coding DNA: TGTGCCAGCAGTTACTCAGCAGGGACTGGAAACACCATATATTTT.

The chain links TRBV5-1 to TRBJ2-6; D possibly corresponds to TRBD1 (6 bases). The CDR3 has 15 residues. Between the trimmed V and J ends, which lost 4 bases and 0 bases, there was a span of 8 bases. CDR1 is SGHRS and CDR2 is YFSETQ in the germline V gene. The CDR3 bases are TGCGCCAGCAGCACGGACAGCTCTGGGGCCAACGTCCTGACTTTC. This gives the protein CASSTDSSGANVLTF.

In this sample, this clone turned up once. The J gene is TRBJ1-3, the V gene TRBV6-5; no clear D. Germline V CDR1 and CDR2: MNHEY, SVGAGI. V lost 5 bases and J lost 4, with 12 bases in between. The CDR3 has 14 amino acids. CDR3 DNA sequence: TGTGCCAGCAGTCGAAATAAACCAGGAAACACCATATATTTT. It specifies CASSRNKPGNTIYF.

V is TRBV7-3 and J is TRBJ2-1; D possibly corresponds to TRBD2 (5 bases). The CDR3 has 13 amino acids. Trimming removed 2 bases from V and 4 bases from J, with 6 bases in between. Germline V gene sequence: CDR1 SGHTA, CDR2 FQGTGA. The CDR3 DNA follows: TGTGCCAGCAGCTTAGGACTGTACAATGAGCAGTTCTTC. This codes for CASSLGLYNEQFF. Full variable domain (outside the CDR3, taken from reference TRBV7-3 and TRBJ2-1): GAGVSQTPSNKVTEKGKYVELRCDPISGHTALYWYRQSLGQGPEFLIYFQGTGAADDSGLPNDRFFAVRPEGSVSTLKIQRTERGDSAVYLCASSLGLYNEQFFGPGTRLTVL.

Points on this clone: At one boundary the junction diverges from the germline segment, which might be a read error. The chain has TRBV7-7 and TRBJ2-1; the match to TRBD2 covers 9 bases. Germline V CDR1 and CDR2: SSHAT, FNYEAQ (reference sequence). The length of the CDR3 is 16 residues. The CDR3 protein is CASSLGGRGQNSEQFF. The CDR3 DNA reads TGTGCTAGCAGCTTAGGCGGGAGGGGACAAAACAGTGAGCAGTTCTTC.

This clone was counted once. The chain has TRBV4-3 and TRBJ2-1; TRBD2 matches 8 bases. Losses at the gene ends were 0 bases for V and 5 bases for J; bases not matched to a gene: 9. The V gene's germline CDR1 is LGHNA and CDR2 YSLEER. This CDR3 spans 17 amino acids. The chain's CDR3 is CASSQEVAGSMDNEQFF. The CDR3, as DNA: TGCGCCAGCAGCCAAGAGGTAGCGGGAAGTATGGACAATGAGCAGTTCTTC.

A single count supports this clone. The V gene is TRBV29-1, the J gene TRBJ1-1; no definite D call. This CDR3 has 12 residues. The ends were cut back, 7 bases at V and 0 bases at J, with 9 bases in the middle. Germline loops: CDR1 SQVTM, CDR2 ANQGSEA. The CDR3 protein is CSARGLNTEAFF. In nucleotides, the CDR3 is TGCAGCGCCCGAGGGCTGAACACTGAAGCTTTCTTT. The full variable domain, rest sourced from reference TRBV29-1 and TRBJ1-1, is SAVISQKPSRDICQRGTSLTIQCQVDSQVTMMFWYRQQPGQSLTLIATANQGSEATYESGFVIDKFPISRPNLTFSTLTVSNMSPEDSSIYLCSARGLNTEAFFGQGTRLTVV.